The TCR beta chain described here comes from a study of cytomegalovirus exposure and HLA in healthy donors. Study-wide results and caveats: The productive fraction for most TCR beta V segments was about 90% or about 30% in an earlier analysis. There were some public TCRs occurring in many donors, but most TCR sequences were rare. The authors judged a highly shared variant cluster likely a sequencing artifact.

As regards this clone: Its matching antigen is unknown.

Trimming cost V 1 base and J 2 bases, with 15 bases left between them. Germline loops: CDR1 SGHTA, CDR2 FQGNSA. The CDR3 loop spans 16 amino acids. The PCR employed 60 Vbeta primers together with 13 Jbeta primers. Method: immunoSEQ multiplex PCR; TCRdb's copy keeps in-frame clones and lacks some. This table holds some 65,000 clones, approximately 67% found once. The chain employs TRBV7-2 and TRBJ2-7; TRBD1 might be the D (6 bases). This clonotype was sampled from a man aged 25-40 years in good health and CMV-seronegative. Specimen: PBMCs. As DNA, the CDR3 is TGTGCCAGCAGCTTAGTCAACCCCCAGGGGCCCTACGAGCAGTACTTC. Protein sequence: CASSLVNPQGPYEQYF.